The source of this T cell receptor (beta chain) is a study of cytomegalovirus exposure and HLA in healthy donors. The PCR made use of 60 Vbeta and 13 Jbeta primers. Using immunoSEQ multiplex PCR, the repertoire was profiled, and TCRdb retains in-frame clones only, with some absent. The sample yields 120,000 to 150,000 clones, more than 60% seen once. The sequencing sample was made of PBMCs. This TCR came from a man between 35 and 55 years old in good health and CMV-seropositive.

The CDR3, as DNA: TGTGCCAGCAGCTTTCAGGGGAAAACCGGCTACGAGCAGTACTTC. Its translation is CASSFQGKTGYEQYF. This chain uses TRBV5-4 with TRBJ2-7; D may be TRBD1 (6 bases). CDR3 length equals 15 residues. Between the trimmed V and J ends, which lost 2 bases and 3 bases, there was a span of 15 bases. The germline V gene encodes CDR1 SGHNT and CDR2 YYREEE (reference sequence).